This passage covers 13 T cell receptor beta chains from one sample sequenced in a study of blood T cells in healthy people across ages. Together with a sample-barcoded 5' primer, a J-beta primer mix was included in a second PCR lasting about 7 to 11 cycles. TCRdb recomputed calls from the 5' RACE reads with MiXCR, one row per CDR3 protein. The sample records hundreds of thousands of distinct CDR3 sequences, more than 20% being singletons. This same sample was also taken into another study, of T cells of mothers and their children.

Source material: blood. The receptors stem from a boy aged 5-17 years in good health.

The CDR3 region has the DNA TGTGCCAGCACCCAGGGACAGCGACTTTCTGGAAACACCATATATTTT. Protein product: CASTQGQRLSGNTIYF. The gene calls are TRBV6-1 and TRBJ1-3; 7 nucleotides match TRBD1. This CDR3 has 16 amino acids. V shed 7 bases, J shed 1 base, and the junction held 10 bases outside the gene matches. Germline assignment: CDR1 MNHNS and CDR2 SASEGT.

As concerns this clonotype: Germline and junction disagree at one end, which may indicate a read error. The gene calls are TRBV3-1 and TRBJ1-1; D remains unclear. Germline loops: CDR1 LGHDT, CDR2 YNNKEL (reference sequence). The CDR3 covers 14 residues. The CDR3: CASSSDGVNTEAFF. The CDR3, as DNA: TGTGCCAGCAGCTCGGACGGGGTGAACACTGAAGCCTTCTTT.

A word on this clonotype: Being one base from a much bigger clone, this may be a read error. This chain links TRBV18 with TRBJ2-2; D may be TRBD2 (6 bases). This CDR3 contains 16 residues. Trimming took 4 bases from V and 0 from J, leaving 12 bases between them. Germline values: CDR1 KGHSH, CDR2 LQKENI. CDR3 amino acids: CASSRTSPTNTGELFF. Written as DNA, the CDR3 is TGTGCCAGCTCACGTACTAGCCCCACGAACACCGGGGAGCTGTTTTTT.

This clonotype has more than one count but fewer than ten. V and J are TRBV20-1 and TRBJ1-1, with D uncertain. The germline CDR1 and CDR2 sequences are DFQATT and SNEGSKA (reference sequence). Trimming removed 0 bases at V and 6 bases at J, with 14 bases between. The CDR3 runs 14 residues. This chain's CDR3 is CSARDQSSRSEAFF. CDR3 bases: TGCAGTGCTAGAGATCAGTCCTCCCGCTCTGAAGCTTTCTTT.

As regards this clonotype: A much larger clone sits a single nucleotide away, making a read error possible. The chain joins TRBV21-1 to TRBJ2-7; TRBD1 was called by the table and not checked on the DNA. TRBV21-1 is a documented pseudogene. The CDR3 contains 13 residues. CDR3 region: CASSIGTAYEQYF. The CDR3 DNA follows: TGTGCCAGCAGCATAGGGACAGCCTACGAGCAGTACTTC.

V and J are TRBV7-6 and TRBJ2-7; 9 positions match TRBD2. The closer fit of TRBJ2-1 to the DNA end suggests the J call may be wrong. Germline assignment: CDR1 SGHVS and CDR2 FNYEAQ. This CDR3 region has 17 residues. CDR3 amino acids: CASSSVRREGRHNEQFF. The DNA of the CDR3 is TGTGCCAGCAGCTCAGTTCGGCGGGAGGGGAGGCACAATGAGCAGTTCTTC.

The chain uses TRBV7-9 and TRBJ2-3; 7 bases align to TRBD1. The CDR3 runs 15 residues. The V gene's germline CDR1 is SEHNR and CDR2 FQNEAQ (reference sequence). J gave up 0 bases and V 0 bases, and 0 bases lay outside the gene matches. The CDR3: CASSLADRSTDTQYF. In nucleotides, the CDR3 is TGTGCCAGCAGCTTAGCGGACAGGAGCACAGATACGCAGTATTTT.

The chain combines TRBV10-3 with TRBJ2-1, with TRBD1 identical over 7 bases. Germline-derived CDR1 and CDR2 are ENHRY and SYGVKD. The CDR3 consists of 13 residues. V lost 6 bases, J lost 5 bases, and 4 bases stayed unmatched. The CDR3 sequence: CAIRGTENNEQFF. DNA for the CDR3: TGTGCCATCAGGGGGACAGAGAACAATGAGCAGTTCTTC.

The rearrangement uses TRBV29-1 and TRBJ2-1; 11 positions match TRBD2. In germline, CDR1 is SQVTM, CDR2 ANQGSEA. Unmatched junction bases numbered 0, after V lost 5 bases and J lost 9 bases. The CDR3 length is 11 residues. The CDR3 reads CSVLAGGEQFF. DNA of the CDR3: TGCAGCGTTCTAGCGGGAGGTGAGCAGTTCTTC.

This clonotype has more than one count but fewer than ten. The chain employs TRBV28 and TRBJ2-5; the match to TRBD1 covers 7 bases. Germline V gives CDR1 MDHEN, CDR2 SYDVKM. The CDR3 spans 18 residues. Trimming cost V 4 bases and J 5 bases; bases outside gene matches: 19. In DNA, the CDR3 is TGTGCCAGCAGTTCGCCCCTCCACCGACAGGGATTGTGGGAGACCCAGTACTTC. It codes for CASSSPLHRQGLWETQYF.

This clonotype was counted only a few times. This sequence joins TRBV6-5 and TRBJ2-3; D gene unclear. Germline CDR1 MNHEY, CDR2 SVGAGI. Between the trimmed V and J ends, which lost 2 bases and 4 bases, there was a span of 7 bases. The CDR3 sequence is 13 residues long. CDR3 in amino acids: CASSYGLADTQYF. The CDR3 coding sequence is TGTGCCAGCAGTTACGGGCTCGCAGATACGCAGTATTTT.

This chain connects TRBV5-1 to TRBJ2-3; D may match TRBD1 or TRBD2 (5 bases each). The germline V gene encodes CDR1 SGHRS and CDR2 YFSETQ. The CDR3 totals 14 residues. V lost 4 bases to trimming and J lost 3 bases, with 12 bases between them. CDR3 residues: CASSPGRTTDTQYF. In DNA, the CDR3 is TGCGCCAGCAGCCCGGGACGGACAACAGATACGCAGTATTTT.

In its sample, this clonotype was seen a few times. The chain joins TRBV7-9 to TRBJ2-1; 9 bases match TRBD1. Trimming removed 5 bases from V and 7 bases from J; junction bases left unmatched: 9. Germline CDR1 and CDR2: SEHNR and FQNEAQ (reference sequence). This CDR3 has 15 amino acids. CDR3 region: CASSARQGVDNEQFF. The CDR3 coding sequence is TGTGCCAGCAGCGCCCGACAGGGGGTAGATAATGAGCAGTTCTTC.